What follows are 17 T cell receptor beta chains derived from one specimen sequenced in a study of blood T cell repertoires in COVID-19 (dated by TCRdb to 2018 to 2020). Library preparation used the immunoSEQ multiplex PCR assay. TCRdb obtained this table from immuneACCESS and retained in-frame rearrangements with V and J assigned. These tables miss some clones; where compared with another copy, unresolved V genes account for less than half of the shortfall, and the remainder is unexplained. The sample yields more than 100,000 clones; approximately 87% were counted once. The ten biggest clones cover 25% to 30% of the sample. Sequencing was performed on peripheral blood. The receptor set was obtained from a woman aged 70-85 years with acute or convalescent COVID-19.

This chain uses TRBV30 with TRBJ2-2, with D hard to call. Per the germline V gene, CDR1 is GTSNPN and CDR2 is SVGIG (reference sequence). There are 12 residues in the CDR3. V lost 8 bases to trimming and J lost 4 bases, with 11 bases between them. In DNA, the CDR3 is TGTGCCGGCCCCGGGTCCACCGGGGAGCTGTTTTTT. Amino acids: CAGPGSTGELFF.

This CDR3 reads CASSFQGAFGDGYTF. In DNA, the CDR3 is TGTGCCAGCAGCTTTCAGGGGGCGTTTGGCGATGGCTACACCTTC. This chain uses TRBV5-4 with TRBJ1-2; TRBD1 agrees at 8 bases. CDR1 is SGHNT, CDR2 YYREEE, per germline (reference sequence). Germline trimming cut 2 bases from V and 6 bases from J; bases unmatched to any gene: 9. The CDR3 sequence is 15 residues long.

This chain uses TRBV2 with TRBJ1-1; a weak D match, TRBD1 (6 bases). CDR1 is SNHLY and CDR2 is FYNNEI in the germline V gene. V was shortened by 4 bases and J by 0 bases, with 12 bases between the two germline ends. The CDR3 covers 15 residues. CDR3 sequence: CASSVDSPMNTEAFF. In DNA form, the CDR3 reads TGTGCCAGCAGTGTGGACAGCCCCATGAACACTGAAGCTTTCTTT.

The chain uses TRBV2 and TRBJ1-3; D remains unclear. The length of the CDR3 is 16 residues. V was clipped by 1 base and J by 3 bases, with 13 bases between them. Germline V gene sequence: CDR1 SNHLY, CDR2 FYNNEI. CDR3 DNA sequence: TGTGCCAGCAGTGAAGGTTCAGGTAGAGTTGGAAACACCATATATTTT. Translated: CASSEGSGRVGNTIYF.

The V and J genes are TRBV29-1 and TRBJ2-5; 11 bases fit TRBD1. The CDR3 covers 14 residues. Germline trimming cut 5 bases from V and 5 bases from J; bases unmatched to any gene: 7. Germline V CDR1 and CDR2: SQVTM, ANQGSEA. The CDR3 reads CSVSGQGAAETQYF. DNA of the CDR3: TGCAGCGTTTCAGGACAGGGGGCGGCGGAGACCCAGTACTTC.

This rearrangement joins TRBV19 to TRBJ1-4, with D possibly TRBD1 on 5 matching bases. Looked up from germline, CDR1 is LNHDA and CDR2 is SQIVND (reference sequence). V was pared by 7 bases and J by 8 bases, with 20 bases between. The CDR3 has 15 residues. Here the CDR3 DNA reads TGTGCCAGTACCAGGGCGCAGATTCCCACGGAAAAACTGTTTTTT. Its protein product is CASTRAQIPTEKLFF.

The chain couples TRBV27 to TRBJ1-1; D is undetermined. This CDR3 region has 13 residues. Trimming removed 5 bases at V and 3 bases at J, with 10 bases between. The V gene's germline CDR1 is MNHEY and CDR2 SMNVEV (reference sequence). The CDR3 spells CASSKSRYTEAFF. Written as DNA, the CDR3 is TGTGCCAGCAGTAAATCCCGGTACACTGAAGCTTTCTTT.

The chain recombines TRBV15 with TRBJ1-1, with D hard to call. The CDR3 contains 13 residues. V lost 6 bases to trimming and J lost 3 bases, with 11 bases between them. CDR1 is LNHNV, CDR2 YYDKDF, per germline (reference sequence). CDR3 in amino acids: CATRAGGDTEAFF. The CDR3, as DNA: TGTGCCACCAGGGCCGGAGGTGACACTGAAGCTTTCTTT.

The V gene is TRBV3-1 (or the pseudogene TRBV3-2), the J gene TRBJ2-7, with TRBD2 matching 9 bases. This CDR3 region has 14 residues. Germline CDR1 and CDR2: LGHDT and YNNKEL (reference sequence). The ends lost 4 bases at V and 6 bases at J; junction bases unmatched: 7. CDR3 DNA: TGTGCCAGCAGCCGACTAGCGGTGGGCGGCGAGCAGTACTTC. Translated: CASSRLAVGGEQYF.

In DNA, the CDR3 is TGTGCCAGCAGTATCGGACAGATAAATAATTCACCCCTCCACTTT. This sequence encodes CASSIGQINNSPLHF. The rearrangement links TRBV6-5 to TRBJ1-6; possibly TRBD1 for D (6 bases). The CDR3 totals 15 residues. The V end was cut by 5 bases, the J end by 5 bases, with 13 bases between. Germline-derived CDR1 and CDR2 are MNHEY and SVGAGI.

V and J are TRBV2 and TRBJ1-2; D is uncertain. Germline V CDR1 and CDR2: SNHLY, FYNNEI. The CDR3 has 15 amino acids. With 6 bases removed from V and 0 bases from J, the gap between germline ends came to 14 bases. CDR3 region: CASRARQTPNYGYTF. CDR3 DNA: TGTGCCAGCAGGGCCCGACAAACCCCTAACTATGGCTACACCTTC.

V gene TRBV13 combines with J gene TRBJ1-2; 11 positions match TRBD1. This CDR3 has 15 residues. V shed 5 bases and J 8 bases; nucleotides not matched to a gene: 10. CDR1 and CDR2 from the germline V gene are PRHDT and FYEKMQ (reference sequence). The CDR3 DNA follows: TGTGCCAGCAGCGCAGGAGGACAGGGGGCGTTCGGCTACACCTTC. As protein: CASSAGGQGAFGYTF.

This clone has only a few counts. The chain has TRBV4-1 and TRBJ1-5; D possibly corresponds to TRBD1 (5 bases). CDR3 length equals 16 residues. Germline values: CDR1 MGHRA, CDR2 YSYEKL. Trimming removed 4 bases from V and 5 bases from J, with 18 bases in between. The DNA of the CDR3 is TGCGCCAGCAGCCCGGAACGGGACGGGGGATATCAGCCCCAGCATTTT. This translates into CASSPERDGGYQPQHF.

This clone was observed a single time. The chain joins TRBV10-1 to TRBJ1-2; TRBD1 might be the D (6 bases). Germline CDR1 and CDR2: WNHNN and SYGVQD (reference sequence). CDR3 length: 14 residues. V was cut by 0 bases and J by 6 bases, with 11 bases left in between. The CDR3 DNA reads TGCGCCAGCAGTGAGTCTGGGACAAGAAATGGCTACACCTTC. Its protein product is CASSESGTRNGYTF.

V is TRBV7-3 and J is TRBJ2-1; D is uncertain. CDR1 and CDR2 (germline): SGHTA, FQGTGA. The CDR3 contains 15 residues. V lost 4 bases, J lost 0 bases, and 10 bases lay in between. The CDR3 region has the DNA TGTGCCAGCAGCTCCGACAAGAGCTCCTACAATGAGCAGTTCTTC. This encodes CASSSDKSSYNEQFF.

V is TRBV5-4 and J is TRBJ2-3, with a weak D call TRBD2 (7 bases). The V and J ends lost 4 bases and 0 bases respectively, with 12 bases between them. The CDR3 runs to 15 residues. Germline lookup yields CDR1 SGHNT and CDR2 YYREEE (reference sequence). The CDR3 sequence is CASSARGGSTDTQYF. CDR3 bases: TGTGCCAGCAGCGCAAGGGGGGGTAGCACAGATACGCAGTATTTT.

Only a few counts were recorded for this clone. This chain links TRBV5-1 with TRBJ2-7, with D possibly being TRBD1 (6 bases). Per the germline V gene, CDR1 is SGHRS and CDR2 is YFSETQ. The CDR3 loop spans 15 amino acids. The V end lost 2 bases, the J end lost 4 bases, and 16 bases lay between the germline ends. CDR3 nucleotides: TGCGCCAGCAGCTTCCTTTCGGGACAAACATACGAGCAGTACTTC. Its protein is CASSFLSGQTYEQYF.